This T cell receptor beta chain was obtained from a study of blood T cell repertoires in COVID-19. About the research overall: Whether acute or convalescent, the COVID-19 samples came from the United States, Italy and Spain.

Data came from immunoSEQ multiplex PCR; TCRdb stores just in-frame clones and leaves some out. The sample has tens of thousands of clones; roughly 88% are singletons. CDR3 size: 15 residues. Germline CDR1 reads SSHAT; CDR2 reads FNYEAQ (reference sequence). Trimming removed 4 bases at V and 5 bases at J, with 17 bases between. The chain couples TRBV7-7 to TRBJ2-5; D perhaps matches TRBD1 (6 bases). This clonotype was sampled from a human donor in a cohort sampled during active COVID-19. Sequencing was done on a sample of peripheral blood. CDR3 amino acids: CASSSQGISMETQYF. CDR3 coding DNA: TGTGCCAGCAGCTCACAGGGTATTAGCATGGAGACCCAGTACTTC.